This TCR beta chain is from a study of blood T cell repertoires in COVID-19. The CDR3 runs to 15 residues. Trimming pared 4 bases from V and 10 bases from J, leaving 20 bases between. The germline V gene encodes CDR1 LGHNA and CDR2 YNFKEQ. Clones were read by immunoSEQ multiplex PCR, and TCRdb kept only the in-frame ones, dropping some. Counted here are around 320,000 clones, over 90% occurring once; the ten biggest clones make up approximately 4.1%. The clonotype originates from a woman aged 25-40 years who had been exposed to COVID-19. The specimen sequenced was PBMCs or T cells enriched from blood (not recorded which). This chain uses TRBV4-2 with TRBJ1-5, with D hard to call. This chain's CDR3 is CASSPMDGEFEPQHF. As DNA, the CDR3 is TGTGCCAGCAGCCCGATGGACGGGGAGTTTGAACCCCAGCATTTT.